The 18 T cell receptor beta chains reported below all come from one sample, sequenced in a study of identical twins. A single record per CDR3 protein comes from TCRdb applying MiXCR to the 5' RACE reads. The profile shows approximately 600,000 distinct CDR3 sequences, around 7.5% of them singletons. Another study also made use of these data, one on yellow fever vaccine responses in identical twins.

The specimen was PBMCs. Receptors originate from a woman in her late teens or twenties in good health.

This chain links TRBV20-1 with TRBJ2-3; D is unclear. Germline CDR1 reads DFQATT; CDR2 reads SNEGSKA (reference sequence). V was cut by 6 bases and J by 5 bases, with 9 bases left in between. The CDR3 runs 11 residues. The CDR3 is CSAQRGDTQYF. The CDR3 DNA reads TGCAGTGCGCAGCGCGGAGATACGCAGTATTTT.

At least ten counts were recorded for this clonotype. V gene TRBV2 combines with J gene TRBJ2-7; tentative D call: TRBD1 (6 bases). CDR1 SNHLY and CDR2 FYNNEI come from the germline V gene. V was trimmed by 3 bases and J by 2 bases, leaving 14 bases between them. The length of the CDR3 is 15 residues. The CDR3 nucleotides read TGTGCCAGCAGTGATAAGGGGACAAAAACCTACGAGCAGTACTTC. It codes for CASSDKGTKTYEQYF.

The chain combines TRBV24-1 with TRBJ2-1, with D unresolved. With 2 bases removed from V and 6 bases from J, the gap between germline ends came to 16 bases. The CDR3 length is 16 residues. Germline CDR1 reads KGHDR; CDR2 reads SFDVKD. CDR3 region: CATSDSLGNRPNEQFF. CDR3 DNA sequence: TGTGCCACCAGTGATTCTTTAGGAAACCGCCCCAATGAGCAGTTCTTC.

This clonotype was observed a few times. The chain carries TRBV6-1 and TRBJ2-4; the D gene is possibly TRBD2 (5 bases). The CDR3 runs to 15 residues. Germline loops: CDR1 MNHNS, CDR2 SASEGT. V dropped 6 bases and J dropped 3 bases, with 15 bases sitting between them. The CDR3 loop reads CASRRGFEGKNIQYF. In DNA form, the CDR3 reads TGTGCCAGCAGAAGAGGGTTTGAGGGCAAAAACATTCAGTACTTC.

The CDR3 DNA reads as TGTGCCAGCAGCGGGATATTCGGGGTCCGAGGTGGCGGGGAGCTGTTTTTT. Protein: CASSGIFGVRGGGELFF. The rearrangement links TRBV7-2 to TRBJ2-2, with D tentatively TRBD2 (5 bases). The CDR3 has 17 amino acids. V lost 5 bases to trimming and J lost 7 bases, with 23 bases between them. Germline lookup yields CDR1 SGHTA and CDR2 FQGNSA.

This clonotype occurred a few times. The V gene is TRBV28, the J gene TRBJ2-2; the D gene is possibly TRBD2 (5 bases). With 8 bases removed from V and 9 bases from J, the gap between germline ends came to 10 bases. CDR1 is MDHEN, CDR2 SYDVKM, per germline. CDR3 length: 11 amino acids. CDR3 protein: CASGRARELFF. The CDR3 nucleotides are TGTGCCAGCGGGAGAGCCAGGGAGCTGTTTTTT.

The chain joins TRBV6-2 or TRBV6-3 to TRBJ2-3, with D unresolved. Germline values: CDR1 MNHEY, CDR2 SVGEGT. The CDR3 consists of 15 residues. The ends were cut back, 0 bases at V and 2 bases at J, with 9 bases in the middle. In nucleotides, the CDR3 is TGTGCCAGCAGTTACTCGATGGTAGACACAGATACGCAGTATTTT. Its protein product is CASSYSMVDTDTQYF.

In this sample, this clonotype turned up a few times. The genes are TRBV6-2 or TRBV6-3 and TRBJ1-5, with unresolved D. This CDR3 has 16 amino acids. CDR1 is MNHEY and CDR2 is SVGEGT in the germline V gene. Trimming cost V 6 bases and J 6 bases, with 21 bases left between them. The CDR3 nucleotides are TGTGCCAGCAGACACCCCGGAGGTGGCCCTCCTCAGCCCCAGCATTTT. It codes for CASRHPGGGPPQPQHF.

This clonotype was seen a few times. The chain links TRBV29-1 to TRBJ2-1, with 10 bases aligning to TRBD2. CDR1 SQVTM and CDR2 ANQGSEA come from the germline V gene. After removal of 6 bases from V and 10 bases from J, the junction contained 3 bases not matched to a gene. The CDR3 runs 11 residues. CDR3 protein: CSVSGLAEQFF. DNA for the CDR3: TGCAGCGTGTCGGGACTAGCGGAGCAGTTCTTC.

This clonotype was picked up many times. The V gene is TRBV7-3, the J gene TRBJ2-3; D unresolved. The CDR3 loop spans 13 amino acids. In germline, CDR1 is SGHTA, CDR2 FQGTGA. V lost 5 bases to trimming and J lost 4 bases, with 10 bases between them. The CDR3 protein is CASSQSSADTQYF. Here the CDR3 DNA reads TGTGCCAGCAGCCAATCCTCCGCAGATACGCAGTATTTT.

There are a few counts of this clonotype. The chain's CDR3 is CASSLNTGEQYV. DNA of the CDR3: TGTGCCAGCAGCTTGAACACAGGGGAGCAGTACGTC. This chain connects TRBV11-2 to TRBJ2-7, with D possibly being TRBD1 (6 bases). Trimming took off 3 bases at V and 7 bases at J, with 10 bases between the two ends. From germline, CDR1 is SGHAT and CDR2 FQNNGV. The length of the CDR3 is 12 residues.

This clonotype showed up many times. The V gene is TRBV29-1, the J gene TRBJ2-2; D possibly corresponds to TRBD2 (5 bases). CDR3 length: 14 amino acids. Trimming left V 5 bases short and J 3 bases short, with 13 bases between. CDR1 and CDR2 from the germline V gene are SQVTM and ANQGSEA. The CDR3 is CSVSGGVYTGELFF. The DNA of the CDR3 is TGCAGCGTTAGTGGAGGTGTGTACACCGGGGAGCTGTTTTTT.

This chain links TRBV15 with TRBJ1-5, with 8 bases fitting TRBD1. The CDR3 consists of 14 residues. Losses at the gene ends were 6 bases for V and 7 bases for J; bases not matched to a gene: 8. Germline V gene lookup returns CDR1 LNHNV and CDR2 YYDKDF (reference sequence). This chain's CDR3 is CATSQDRGSQPQHF. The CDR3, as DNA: TGTGCCACCAGTCAAGACAGGGGTTCACAGCCCCAGCATTTT.

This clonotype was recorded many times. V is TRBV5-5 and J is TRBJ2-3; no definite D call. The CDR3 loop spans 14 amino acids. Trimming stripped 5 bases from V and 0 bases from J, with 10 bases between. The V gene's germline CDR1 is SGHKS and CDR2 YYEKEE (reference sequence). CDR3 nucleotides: TGTGCCAGCAGTTGGGGTTCTAGCACAGATACGCAGTATTTT. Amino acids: CASSWGSSTDTQYF.

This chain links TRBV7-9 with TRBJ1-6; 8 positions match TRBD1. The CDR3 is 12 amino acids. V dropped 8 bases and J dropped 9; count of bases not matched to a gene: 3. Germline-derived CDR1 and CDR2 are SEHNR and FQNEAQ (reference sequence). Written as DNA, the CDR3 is TGTGCCAGCGGACAGGGATCTTCACCCCTCCACTTT. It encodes CASGQGSSPLHF.

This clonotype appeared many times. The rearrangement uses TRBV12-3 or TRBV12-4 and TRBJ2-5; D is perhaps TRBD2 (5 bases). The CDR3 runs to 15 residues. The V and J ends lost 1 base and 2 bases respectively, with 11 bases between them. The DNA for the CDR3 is TGTGCCAGCAGTTTAGTAGGCGGACTTCAAGAGACCCAGTACTTC. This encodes CASSLVGGLQETQYF.

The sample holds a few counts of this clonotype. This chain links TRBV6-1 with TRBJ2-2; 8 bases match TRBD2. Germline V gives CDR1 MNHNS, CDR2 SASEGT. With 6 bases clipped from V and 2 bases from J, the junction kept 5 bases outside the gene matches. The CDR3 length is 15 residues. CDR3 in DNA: TGTGCCAGCAGCCGGGGGGGGCCCAACACCGGGGAGCTGTTTTTT. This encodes CASSRGGPNTGELFF.

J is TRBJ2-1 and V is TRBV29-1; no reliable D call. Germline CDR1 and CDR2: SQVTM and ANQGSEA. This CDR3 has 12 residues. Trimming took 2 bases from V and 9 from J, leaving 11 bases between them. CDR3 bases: TGCAGCGTTGAAATCCTTTCGGGTGAGCAGTTCTTC. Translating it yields CSVEILSGEQFF.